This note documents a single T cell receptor beta chain sequence. The CDR3 consists of 18 residues. From germline, CDR1 is SGHDN and CDR2 FVKESK. V trimming: 4 bases; J trimming: 2 bases; junction bases outside the gene matches: 15. Original processing methods: Estimation of nucleated cell counts relied on the amplification of reference gene primers. Measured with immunoSEQ multiplex PCR; TCRdb has only the in-frame clones, and not every one. V and J calls and clone size are as listed in that table; D and trimming were resolved from the DNA. The table lists 130,000 or so clones, roughly four fifths of them singletons. The data belong to a study of blood T cell repertoires in COVID-19. Study in general: Acute-phase and convalescent COVID-19 samples originated in the United States, Italy and Spain. PBMCs, B-cell-depleted T cells, or T cells were the source of the cDNA or gDNA that made up the material.

The material sequenced was peripheral blood. The clonotype originates from a human donor in a cohort sampled during active COVID-19. The chain links TRBV14 to TRBJ2-3; 7 bases match TRBD2. CDR3 protein: CASSLPRGERGNTDTQYF. The DNA of the CDR3 is TGTGCCAGCAGCCTACCCCGAGGGGAGCGGGGAAACACAGATACGCAGTATTTT. The variable domain in full, completed from reference TRBV14 and TRBJ2-3, reads EAGVTQFPSHSVIEKGQTVTLRCDPISGHDNLYWYRRVMGKEIKFLLHFVKESKQDESGMPNNRFLAERTGGTYSTLKVQPAELEDSGVYFCASSLPRGERGNTDTQYFGPGTRLTVL.